This entry features one TCR beta chain sequence. Its matching antigen is unknown. This sample stems from a study of T cells after yellow fever vaccination. Whole-study context: Researchers used SMART-Seq v4 Ultra Low Input to prepare fractions that had low cell numbers. The study's findings and limits: At under 97% for CD4 and almost 90% for CD8, most primary-vaccination clones showed up again after the booster.

MiXCR was run by TCRdb on the 5' RACE reads, yielding one entry per CDR3 protein. Seen here are about 140,000 distinct CDR3 sequences, around 6.3% observed once, and the top ten hold approximately 0.67%. Germline loops: CDR1 DFQATT, CDR2 SNEGSKA (reference sequence). V was pared by 5 bases and J by 2 bases, with 12 bases of the junction left unmatched. This CDR3 spans 16 amino acids. The receptor's source is a man younger than 45 who received the YFV17D yellow fever vaccine. Specimen: CD4+ T cells sorted from PBMCs, collected 10 days after the yellow fever booster vaccination. This chain uses TRBV20-1 with TRBJ1-2; TRBD1 matches at 9 bases. CDR3 sequence (DNA): TGCAGTGCTGCTAGACCGGGACAGGGATCCAACTATGGCTACACCTTC. Protein: CSAARPGQGSNYGYTF.